The 29 T cell receptor beta chains listed next were all sequenced from one sample in a study of identical twins. TCRdb reprocessed the 5' RACE reads via MiXCR and lists one record per CDR3 protein. Among over 250,000 distinct CDR3 sequences listed, 8% to 9.5% were seen once. In addition, the sample was reused for a study of yellow fever vaccine responses in identical twins.

Material for sequencing was CD8+ T cells sorted from blood. The receptors were gathered from a woman in her late teens or twenties in good health.

V usage is TRBV5-1 and J usage is TRBJ2-7; 7 positions agree with TRBD2. The CDR3 has 16 residues. Losses at the gene ends were 0 bases for V and 0 bases for J; bases not matched to a gene: 6. Germline V CDR1 and CDR2: SGHRS, YFSETQ. The CDR3 is CASSLVGGESSYEQYF. CDR3 coding DNA: TGCGCCAGCAGCTTGGTTGGGGGGGAGAGCTCCTACGAGCAGTACTTC.

This clonotype was observed at least ten times. V and J are TRBV2 and TRBJ2-7; the match to TRBD1 covers 7 bases. Per germline, CDR1 SNHLY and CDR2 FYNNEI. The CDR3 covers 13 residues. Trimming at V came to 7 bases and at J to 3 bases, leaving 6 bases not matched to a gene. The CDR3 DNA reads TGTGCCAGCATACGGACAGGAGACTACGAGCAGTACTTC. Its translation: CASIRTGDYEQYF.

The sample holds a few counts of this clonotype. This rearrangement joins TRBV25-1 to TRBJ2-7; unclear D gene. This CDR3 has 13 residues. CDR1 and CDR2 from the germline V gene are MGHDK and SYGVNS. V gave up 7 bases and J gave up 2 bases, with 12 bases separating them. Written as DNA, the CDR3 is TGTGCCAGCAACCCCCCAGACACCTACGAGCAGTACTTC. It is translated as CASNPPDTYEQYF.

The chain carries TRBV19 and TRBJ2-7; D is tentatively TRBD1 or TRBD2 (5 bases each). Per the germline V gene, CDR1 is LNHDA and CDR2 is SQIVND (reference sequence). The CDR3 covers 16 residues. V was trimmed by 4 bases and J by 0 bases, leaving 16 bases between them. This CDR3 is CASSTSRDRFSYEQYF. The CDR3 DNA reads TGTGCCAGTAGTACCTCCCGGGACCGCTTCTCCTACGAGCAGTACTTC.

This clonotype was found a few times. The genes are TRBV7-2 and TRBJ2-5; no clear D. CDR3 length: 13 residues. Germline V lookup: CDR1 SGHTA, CDR2 FQGNSA. The V end lost 3 bases, the J end lost 1 base, and 6 bases lay between the germline ends. In nucleotides, the CDR3 is TGTGCCAGCAGCTTTATCCCCCAAGAGACCCAGTACTTC. This codes for CASSFIPQETQYF.

V gene TRBV20-1 combines with J gene TRBJ2-1; TRBD2 matches 9 bases. V shed 5 bases, J shed 2 bases, and the junction held 19 bases outside the gene matches. There are 19 residues in the CDR3. Germline CDR1 DFQATT, CDR2 SNEGSKA (reference sequence). As DNA, the CDR3 is TGCAGTGCTCCCTGGTCGGGACTAGCCTTTTCTAACCCCTACAATGAGCAGTTCTTC. The encoded protein is CSAPWSGLAFSNPYNEQFF.

This clonotype was picked up a small number of times. The CDR3 here is CASSAPGQGVENTEAFF. As DNA, the CDR3 is TGTGCCAGCAGCGCACCGGGACAGGGGGTCGAGAACACTGAAGCTTTCTTT. The chain recombines TRBV9 with TRBJ1-1; 11 bases align to TRBD1. Germline V lookup: CDR1 SGDLS, CDR2 YYNGEE. The V gene end was trimmed by 3 bases and the J gene end by 1 base; junction bases not matched to a gene: 8. This CDR3 spans 17 amino acids. The full variable domain, with the rest looked up from reference TRBV9 and TRBJ1-1, is DSGVTQTPKHLITATGQRVTLRCSPRSGDLSVYWYQQSLDQGLQFLIQYYNGEERAKGNILERFSAQQFPDLHSELNLSSLELGDSALYFCASSAPGQGVENTEAFFGQGTRLTVV.

This clonotype has a count of ten or more. V usage is TRBV15 and J usage is TRBJ2-1, with D unclear. The germline CDR1 and CDR2 sequences are LNHNV and YYDKDF (reference sequence). This CDR3 contains 15 residues. Trimming pared 0 bases from V and 2 bases from J, leaving 8 bases between. CDR3 amino acids: CATSRDQDPYNEQFF. As DNA, the CDR3 is TGTGCCACCAGCAGAGACCAGGACCCCTACAATGAGCAGTTCTTC.

The table lists this clonotype with a few counts. CDR3 amino acids: CASSEAASGYHISSYEQYF. The CDR3 DNA reads as TGTGCCAGCAGTGAAGCGGCTAGCGGATACCACATTAGCTCCTACGAGCAGTACTTC. V is TRBV2 and J is TRBJ2-7, with 7 bases aligning to TRBD2. The V and J ends lost 0 bases and 0 bases, in that order; junction bases with no gene match: 14. This CDR3 is built from 19 residues. The germline V gene encodes CDR1 SNHLY and CDR2 FYNNEI.

Only a few counts were recorded for this clonotype. The chain combines TRBV10-3 with TRBJ2-7; no clear D. The CDR3 runs to 12 residues. Per germline, CDR1 ENHRY and CDR2 SYGVKD. The ends were cut back, 2 bases at V and 1 base at J, with 3 bases in the middle. CDR3 amino acids: CAISEVSYEQYF. CDR3 DNA sequence: TGTGCCATCAGTGAGGTTTCCTACGAGCAGTACTTC.

About this clonotype: One base away lies a much larger clone, so this may be a sequencing read error. J is TRBJ2-7 and V is TRBV7-8; TRBD2 matches 8 bases. The CDR3 contains 14 residues. CDR1 SGHVS and CDR2 FQNEAQ come from the germline V gene. The ends lost 8 bases at V and 1 base at J; junction bases unmatched: 7. The CDR3 loop reads CASYTGGGSYEQYF. In nucleotides, the CDR3 is TGTGCCAGCTATACCGGGGGGGGTTCCTACGAGCAGTACTTC.

The chain joins TRBV7-9 to TRBJ2-3; D perhaps matches TRBD2 (6 bases). Trimming took off 5 bases at V and 6 bases at J, with 21 bases between the two ends. The CDR3 length is 16 residues. The V gene's germline CDR1 is SEHNR and CDR2 FQNEAQ (reference sequence). The chain's CDR3 is CASSLLGTEGRDTQYF. The CDR3 DNA reads as TGTGCCAGCAGCCTATTGGGGACGGAGGGAAGGGATACGCAGTATTTT.

The gene calls are TRBV4-3 and TRBJ2-1, with D perhaps matching TRBD2 (5 bases). The CDR3 is 13 residues long. V was trimmed by 0 bases and J by 10 bases, leaving 10 bases between them. Per the germline V gene, CDR1 is LGHNA and CDR2 is YSLEER. The CDR3 is CASSQDRETEQFF. CDR3 nucleotide sequence: TGCGCCAGCAGCCAAGATAGGGAGACAGAGCAGTTCTTC.

The gene calls are TRBV30 and TRBJ2-1, with 9 bases aligning to TRBD1. The V gene end was trimmed by 0 bases and the J gene end by 5 bases; junction bases not matched to a gene: 14. CDR1 is GTSNPN, CDR2 SVGIG, per germline (reference sequence). CDR3 length: 18 amino acids. This chain's CDR3 is CAWSVLPQGTGPNNEQFF. For the CDR3, the DNA is TGTGCCTGGAGTGTACTACCGCAAGGGACAGGGCCCAACAATGAGCAGTTCTTC.

The CDR3 nucleotides are TGCAGCGTTGAAGGACAGGCGCGGACTGAAGCTTTCTTT. This codes for CSVEGQARTEAFF. The chain combines TRBV29-1 with TRBJ1-1; perhaps TRBD1 as D (6 bases). CDR3 length: 13 amino acids. The V gene's germline CDR1 is SQVTM and CDR2 ANQGSEA. Trimming removed 1 base at V and 5 bases at J, with 11 bases between.

This clonotype was found many times. The chain links TRBV24-1 to TRBJ2-1, with D tentatively TRBD2 (5 bases). The CDR3 extends over 13 amino acids. Germline V gene data show CDR1 as KGHDR and CDR2 as SFDVKD. The V end was cut by 4 bases, the J end by 3 bases, with 6 bases between. The chain's CDR3 is CATSERDYNEQFF. CDR3 DNA: TGTGCCACCAGTGAACGGGACTACAATGAGCAGTTCTTC.

This clonotype was observed many times. The gene calls are TRBV5-1 and TRBJ2-1; 9 nucleotides match TRBD2. CDR1 and CDR2 (germline): SGHRS, YFSETQ. The V segment lost 0 bases and the J segment 8 bases; nucleotides outside the gene matches: 6. There are 15 residues in the CDR3. The CDR3 is CASSLVAGGWYEQFF. The CDR3 coding sequence is TGCGCCAGCAGCTTGGTTGCGGGAGGGTGGTATGAGCAGTTCTTC.

This chain joins TRBV15 and TRBJ2-7; 12 bases fit TRBD2. The CDR3 extends over 17 amino acids. Germline loops: CDR1 LNHNV, CDR2 YYDKDF (reference sequence). Trimming at V came to 1 base and at J to 6 bases, leaving 10 bases not matched to a gene. The CDR3 nucleotides are TGTGCCACCAGCAGAGGTTATAGGACTAGCGGGATAGGCGAGCAGTACTTC. This gives the protein CATSRGYRTSGIGEQYF. Looking up the rest from reference TRBV15 and TRBJ2-7 gives the full variable domain: DAMVIQNPRYQVTQFGKPVTLSCSQTLNHNVMYWYQQKSSQAPKLLFHYYDKDFNNEADTPDNFQSRRPNTSFCFLDIRSPGLGDTAMYLCATSRGYRTSGIGEQYFGPGTRLTVT.

The chain joins TRBV29-1 to TRBJ2-5; no clear D gene. V lost 7 bases to trimming and J lost 7 bases, with 19 bases between them. The CDR3 runs 13 residues. CDR1 is SQVTM, CDR2 ANQGSEA, per germline. In nucleotides, the CDR3 is TGCAGCGCCATGACCGGCCCTCCCTGGACCCAGTACTTC. Translated, it gives CSAMTGPPWTQYF.

There are a few counts of this clonotype. The chain carries TRBV28 and TRBJ2-5; 10 nucleotides line up with TRBD1. J was trimmed by 4 bases and V by 5 bases; bases with no gene match: 4. This CDR3 spans 14 amino acids. The germline gives CDR1 MDHEN, CDR2 SYDVKM. The CDR3 loop reads CASSIWDRGETQYF. The DNA of the CDR3 is TGTGCCAGCAGTATTTGGGACAGGGGAGAGACCCAGTACTTC.

The rearrangement joins TRBV7-8 to TRBJ2-7; 8 bases align to TRBD1. This CDR3 contains 16 residues. V lost 4 bases and J lost 0; bases outside the gene matches: 8. CDR1 and CDR2 from the germline V gene are SGHVS and FQNEAQ. The CDR3, as DNA: TGTGCCAGCAGCTCCCGACAGGGGCCGAGCTCCTACGAGCAGTACTTC. Protein sequence: CASSSRQGPSSYEQYF.

The V and J genes are TRBV6-5 and TRBJ2-4, with TRBD2 matching over 9 bases. There are 16 residues in the CDR3. J lost 6 bases, V lost 3 bases, and 9 bases had no gene match. CDR1 is MNHEY and CDR2 is SVGAGI in the germline V gene. The CDR3 loop reads CASSYWREGSGNIQYF. The CDR3, as DNA: TGTGCCAGCAGTTATTGGCGGGAGGGGTCCGGAAACATTCAGTACTTC.

The rearrangement links TRBV4-3 to TRBJ2-7; a possible D gene is TRBD1 (5 bases). V dropped 0 bases and J dropped 2 bases, with 17 bases sitting between them. CDR3 length: 17 residues. The germline V gene encodes CDR1 LGHNA and CDR2 YSLEER. The DNA of the CDR3 is TGCGCCAGCAGCCAAGATGGCCCTCCTCAGGGCACCTACGAGCAGTACTTC. Its protein product is CASSQDGPPQGTYEQYF.

This clonotype occurred many times. V usage is TRBV2 and J usage is TRBJ2-7; the match to TRBD1 covers 8 bases. Germline V gives CDR1 SNHLY, CDR2 FYNNEI. The CDR3 loop spans 16 amino acids. J lost 2 bases, V lost 4 bases, and 10 bases had no gene match. The DNA for the CDR3 is TGTGCCAGCAGTGTGCGAGGGCAGGGGGCCACCTACGAGCAGTACTTC. Its translation: CASSVRGQGATYEQYF.

This clonotype was observed a few times. V usage is TRBV21-1 and J usage is TRBJ1-5; the D call of TRBD1 is as the table states it, not checked on the DNA. TRBV21-1 is a pseudogene segment. The CDR3 is 16 residues long. The CDR3 here is CASSKRGGRPNQPQHF. The CDR3 DNA is TGTGCCAGCAGCAAAAGGGGGGGACGCCCCAATCAGCCCCAGCATTTT.

The chain links TRBV10-1 to TRBJ1-1; 7 bases are shared with TRBD1. CDR1 and CDR2 from the germline V gene are WNHNN and SYGVQD (reference sequence). The CDR3 loop spans 14 amino acids. After removal of 3 bases from V and 1 base from J, the junction contained 2 bases not matched to a gene. CDR3 region: CASSEGTENTEAFF. The CDR3 DNA sequence: TGCGCCAGCAGTGAAGGGACAGAGAACACTGAAGCTTTCTTT.

The V gene is TRBV20-1, the J gene TRBJ1-2; 8 nucleotides line up with TRBD1. Germline trimming cut 0 bases from V and 6 bases from J; bases unmatched to any gene: 9. The CDR3 consists of 15 residues. Germline-derived CDR1 and CDR2 are DFQATT and SNEGSKA (reference sequence). The CDR3 is CSARDADRDLDGYTF. CDR3 in DNA: TGCAGTGCTAGAGATGCGGACAGGGATCTTGATGGCTACACCTTC.

This clonotype was recorded at least ten times. The chain has TRBV29-1 and TRBJ2-2; D ambiguous. Germline assignment: CDR1 SQVTM and CDR2 ANQGSEA. Trimming removed 4 bases from V and 4 bases from J, with 19 bases in between. CDR3 length equals 16 residues. The CDR3: CSVVFGGPPGTGELFF. DNA for the CDR3: TGCAGCGTTGTCTTTGGTGGTCCGCCGGGCACCGGGGAGCTGTTTTTT.

The chain has TRBV7-9 and TRBJ2-1; unclear D gene. Germline values: CDR1 SEHNR, CDR2 FQNEAQ (reference sequence). This CDR3 is 12 amino acids long. V lost 1 base to trimming and J lost 9 bases, with 7 bases between them. The CDR3 DNA reads TGTGCCAGCAGCTTAGTTGTGCTTGAGCAGTTCTTC. This gives the protein CASSLVVLEQFF.